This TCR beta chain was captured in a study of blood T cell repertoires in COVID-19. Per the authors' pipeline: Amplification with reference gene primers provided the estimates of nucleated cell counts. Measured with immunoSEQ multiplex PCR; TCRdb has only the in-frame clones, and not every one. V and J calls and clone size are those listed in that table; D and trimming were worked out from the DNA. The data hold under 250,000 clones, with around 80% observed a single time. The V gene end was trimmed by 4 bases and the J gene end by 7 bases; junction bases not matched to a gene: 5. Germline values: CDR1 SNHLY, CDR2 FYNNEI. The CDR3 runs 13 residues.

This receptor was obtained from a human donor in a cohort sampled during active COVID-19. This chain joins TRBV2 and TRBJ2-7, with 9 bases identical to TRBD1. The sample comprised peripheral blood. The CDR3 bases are TGTGCCAGCAGTGGGGACAGGGCGGGTGAGCAGTACTTC. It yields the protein CASSGDRAGEQYF. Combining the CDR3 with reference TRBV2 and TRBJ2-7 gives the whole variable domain EPEVTQTPSHQVTQMGQEVILRCVPISNHLYFYWYRQILGQKVEFLVSFYNNEISEKSEIFDDQFSVERPDGSNFTLKIRSTKLEDSAMYFCASSGDRAGEQYFGPGTRLTVT.